In its sample, the clone carrying this T cell receptor (beta chain) was seen many times. The antigen is not known. The junction does not match germline at one end; this may be a read error. PBMCs were collected from an approximately 9.2 ml volume of fresh peripheral blood. This sample is drawn from a study of T cells in Graves' hyperthyroidism and ophthalmopathy. Regarding the study as a whole: Blood samples included most of the expanded thyroid clonotypes exceeding 0.001.

Researchers took RNA transcripts and amplified the TCR beta CDR3 regions from them. RT-PCR in the first round (using the HTBI primer set) targeted the TCR CDR3. MiXCR was run by TCRdb on the multiplex PCR reads, yielding one entry per CDR3 protein. The sample holds around 430,000 distinct CDR3 sequences, about 15% seen once. Per germline, CDR1 SGHRS and CDR2 YFSETQ. The CDR3 covers 16 residues. This clonotype was sampled from a woman in her twenties or thirties with Graves' hyperthyroidism. The V call is TRBV5-1, the J call TRBJ2-2, with 8 bases that match TRBD2. The sample comprised blood. The CDR3: CASSLGTSGNTGELFF. CDR3 DNA sequence: TGTGCCAGCAGCCTAGGTACTAGCGGGAACACCGGGGAGCTGTTTTTT.